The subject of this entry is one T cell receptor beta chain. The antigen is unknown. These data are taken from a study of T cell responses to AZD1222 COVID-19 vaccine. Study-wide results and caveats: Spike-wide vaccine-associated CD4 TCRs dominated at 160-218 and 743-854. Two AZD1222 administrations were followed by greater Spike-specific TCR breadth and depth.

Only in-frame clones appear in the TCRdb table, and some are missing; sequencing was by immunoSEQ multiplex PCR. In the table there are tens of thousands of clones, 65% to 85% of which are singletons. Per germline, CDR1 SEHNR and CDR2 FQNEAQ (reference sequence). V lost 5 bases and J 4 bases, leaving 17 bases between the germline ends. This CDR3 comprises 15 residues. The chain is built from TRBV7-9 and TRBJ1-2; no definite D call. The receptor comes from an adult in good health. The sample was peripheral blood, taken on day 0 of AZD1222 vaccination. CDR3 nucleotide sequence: TGTGCCAGCAGCCCCGACGGGGATTCTCTCTATGGCTACACCTTC. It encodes CASSPDGDSLYGYTF.